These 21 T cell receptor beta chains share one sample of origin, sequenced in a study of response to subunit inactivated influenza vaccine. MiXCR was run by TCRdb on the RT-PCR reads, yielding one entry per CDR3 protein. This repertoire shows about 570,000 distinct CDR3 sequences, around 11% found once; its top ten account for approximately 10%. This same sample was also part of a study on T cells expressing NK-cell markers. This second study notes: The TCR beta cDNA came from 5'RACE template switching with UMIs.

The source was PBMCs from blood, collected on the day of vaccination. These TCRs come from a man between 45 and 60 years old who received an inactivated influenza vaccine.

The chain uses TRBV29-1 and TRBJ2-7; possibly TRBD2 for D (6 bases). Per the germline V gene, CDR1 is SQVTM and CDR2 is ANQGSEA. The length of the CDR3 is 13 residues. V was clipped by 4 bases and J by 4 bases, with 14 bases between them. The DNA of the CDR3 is TGCAGCGTTGGATCCGGGAGAACGTACGAGCAGTACTTC. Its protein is CSVGSGRTYEQYF.

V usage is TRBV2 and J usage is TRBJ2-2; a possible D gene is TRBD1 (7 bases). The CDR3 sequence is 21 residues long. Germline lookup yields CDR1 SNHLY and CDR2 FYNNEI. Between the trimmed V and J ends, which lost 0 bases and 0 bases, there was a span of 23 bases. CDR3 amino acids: CASSEALRWQGGHANTGELFF. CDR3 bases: TGTGCCAGCAGTGAAGCGCTTCGGTGGCAGGGGGGCCACGCGAACACCGGGGAGCTGTTTTTT. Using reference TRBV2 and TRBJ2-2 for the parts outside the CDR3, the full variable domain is EPEVTQTPSHQVTQMGQEVILRCVPISNHLYFYWYRQILGQKVEFLVSFYNNEISEKSEIFDDQFSVERPDGSNFTLKIRSTKLEDSAMYFCASSEALRWQGGHANTGELFFGEGSRLTVL.

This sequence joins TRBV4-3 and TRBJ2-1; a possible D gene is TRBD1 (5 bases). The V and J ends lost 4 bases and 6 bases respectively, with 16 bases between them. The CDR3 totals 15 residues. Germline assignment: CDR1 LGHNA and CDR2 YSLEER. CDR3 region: CASSRETVSLNEQFF. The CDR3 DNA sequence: TGCGCCAGCAGCCGAGAGACAGTTTCCCTCAATGAGCAGTTCTTC.

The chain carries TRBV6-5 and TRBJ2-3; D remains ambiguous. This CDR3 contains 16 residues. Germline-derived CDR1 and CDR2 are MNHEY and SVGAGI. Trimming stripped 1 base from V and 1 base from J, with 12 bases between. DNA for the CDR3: TGTGCCAGCAGTTACTATGGCACTGGGGGCACAGATACGCAGTATTTT. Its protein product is CASSYYGTGGTDTQYF.

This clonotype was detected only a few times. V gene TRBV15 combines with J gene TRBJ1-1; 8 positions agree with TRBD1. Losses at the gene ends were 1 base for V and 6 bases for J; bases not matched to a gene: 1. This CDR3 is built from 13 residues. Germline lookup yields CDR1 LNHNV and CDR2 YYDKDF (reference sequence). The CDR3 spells CATSRGQGSEAFF. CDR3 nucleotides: TGTGCCACCAGCAGAGGACAGGGGTCTGAAGCTTTCTTT.

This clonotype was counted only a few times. The CDR3 bases are TGCGCCAGCAGTAGCGGGGGGGCCCAGAGCTCCTACAATGAGCAGTTCTTC. This gives the protein CASSSGGAQSSYNEQFF. The chain links TRBV5-1 to TRBJ2-1; 11 bases align to TRBD2. CDR1 is SGHRS and CDR2 is YFSETQ in the germline V gene. The CDR3 spans 17 residues. J was trimmed by 0 bases and V by 5 bases; bases with no gene match: 7.

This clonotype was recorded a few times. CDR3 nucleotide sequence: TGTGCCACCAGAGAACAGGGAGTAGATACGCAGTATTTT. Protein sequence: CATREQGVDTQYF. The chain couples TRBV24-1 to TRBJ2-3, with D possibly being TRBD1 (6 bases). The V and J ends lost 7 bases and 5 bases respectively, with 12 bases between them. Germline values: CDR1 KGHDR, CDR2 SFDVKD. The CDR3 totals 13 residues.

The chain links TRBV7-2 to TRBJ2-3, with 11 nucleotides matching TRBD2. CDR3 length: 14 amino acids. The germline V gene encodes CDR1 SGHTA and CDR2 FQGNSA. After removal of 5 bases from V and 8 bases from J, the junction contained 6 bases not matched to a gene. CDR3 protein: CASSPLAGAGTQYF. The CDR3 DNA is TGTGCCAGCAGCCCACTAGCGGGAGCGGGTACGCAGTATTTT.

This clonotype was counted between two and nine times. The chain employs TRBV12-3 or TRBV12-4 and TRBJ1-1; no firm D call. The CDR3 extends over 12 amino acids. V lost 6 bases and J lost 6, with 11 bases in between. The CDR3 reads CASSRTAAEAFF. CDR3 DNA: TGTGCCAGCAGCCGGACGGCGGCTGAAGCTTTCTTT.

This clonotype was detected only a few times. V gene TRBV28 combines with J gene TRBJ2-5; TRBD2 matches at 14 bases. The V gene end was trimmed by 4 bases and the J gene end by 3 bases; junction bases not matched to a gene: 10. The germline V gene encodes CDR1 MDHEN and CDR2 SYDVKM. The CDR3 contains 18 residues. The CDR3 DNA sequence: TGTGCCAGCAGTTCAGGGACTAGCGGGAGAGAAAACAAAGAGACCCAGTACTTC. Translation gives CASSSGTSGRENKETQYF.

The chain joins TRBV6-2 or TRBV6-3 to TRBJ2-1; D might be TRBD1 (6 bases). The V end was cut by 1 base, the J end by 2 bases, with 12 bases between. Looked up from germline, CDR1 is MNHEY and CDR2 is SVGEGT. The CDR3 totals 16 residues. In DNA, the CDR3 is TGTGCCAGCAGTTACTTCCCCGGACAGACCTACAATGAGCAGTTCTTC. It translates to CASSYFPGQTYNEQFF.

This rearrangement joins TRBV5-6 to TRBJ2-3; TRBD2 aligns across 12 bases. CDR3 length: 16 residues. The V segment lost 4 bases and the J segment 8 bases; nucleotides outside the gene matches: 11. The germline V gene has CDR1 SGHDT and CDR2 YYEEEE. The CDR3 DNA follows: TGTGCCAGCAGCCCCCCAGGACTAGCGGGGCGGGGTACGCAGTATTTT. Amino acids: CASSPPGLAGRGTQYF.

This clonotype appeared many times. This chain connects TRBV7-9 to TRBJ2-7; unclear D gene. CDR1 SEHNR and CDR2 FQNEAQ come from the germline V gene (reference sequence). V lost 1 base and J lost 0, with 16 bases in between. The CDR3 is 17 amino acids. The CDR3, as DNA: TGTGCCAGCAGCTTAGGAGGCTACGCCCCTAGCTCCTACGAGCAGTACTTC. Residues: CASSLGGYAPSSYEQYF. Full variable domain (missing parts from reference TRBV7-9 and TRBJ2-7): DTGVSQNPRHKITKRGQNVTFRCDPISEHNRLYWYRQTLGQGPEFLTYFQNEAQLEKSRLLSDRFSAERPKGSFSTLEIQRTEQGDSAMYLCASSLGGYAPSSYEQYFGPGTRLTVT.

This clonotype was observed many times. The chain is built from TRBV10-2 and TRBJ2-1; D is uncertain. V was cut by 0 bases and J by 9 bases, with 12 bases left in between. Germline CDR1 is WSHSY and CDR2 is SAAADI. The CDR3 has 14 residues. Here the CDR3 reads CASSESGRYGEQFF. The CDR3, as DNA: TGCGCCAGCAGTGAGTCTGGCCGGTACGGTGAGCAGTTCTTC.

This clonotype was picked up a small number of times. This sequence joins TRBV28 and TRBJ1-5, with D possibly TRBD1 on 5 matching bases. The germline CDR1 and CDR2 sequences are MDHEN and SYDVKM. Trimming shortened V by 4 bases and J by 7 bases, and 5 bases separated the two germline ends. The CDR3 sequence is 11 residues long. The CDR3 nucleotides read TGTGCCAGCAGTTACAGGCAGCCCCAGCATTTT. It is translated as CASSYRQPQHF. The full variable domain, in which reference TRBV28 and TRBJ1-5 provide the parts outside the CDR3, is DVKVTQSSRYLVKRTGEKVFLECVQDMDHENMFWYRQDPGLGLRLIYFSYDVKMKEKGDIPEGYSVSREKKERFSLILESASTNQTSMYLCASSYRQPQHFGDGTRLSIL.

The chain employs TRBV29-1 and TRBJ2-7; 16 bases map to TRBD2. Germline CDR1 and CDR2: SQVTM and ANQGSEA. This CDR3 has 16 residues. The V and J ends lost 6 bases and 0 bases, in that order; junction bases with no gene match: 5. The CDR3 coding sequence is TGCAGCGTACTGGGACTAGCGGGAGGGCCCTCCTACGAGCAGTACTTC. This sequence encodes CSVLGLAGGPSYEQYF.

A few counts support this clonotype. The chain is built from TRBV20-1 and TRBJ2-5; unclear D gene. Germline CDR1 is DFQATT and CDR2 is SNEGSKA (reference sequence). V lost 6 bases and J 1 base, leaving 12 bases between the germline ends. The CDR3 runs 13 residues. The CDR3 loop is CSALTLFQETQYF. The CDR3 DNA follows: TGCAGTGCCCTGACATTATTCCAAGAGACCCAGTACTTC.

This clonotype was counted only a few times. CDR3 region: CASSSGLGNGSPLHF. DNA for the CDR3: TGTGCCAGCAGCTCAGGGCTAGGGAACGGATCACCCCTCCACTTT. V and J are TRBV5-5 and TRBJ1-6; D perhaps matches TRBD1 (5 bases). Germline values: CDR1 SGHKS, CDR2 YYEKEE (reference sequence). V lost 3 bases, J lost 10 bases, and 17 bases lay in between. There are 15 residues in the CDR3.

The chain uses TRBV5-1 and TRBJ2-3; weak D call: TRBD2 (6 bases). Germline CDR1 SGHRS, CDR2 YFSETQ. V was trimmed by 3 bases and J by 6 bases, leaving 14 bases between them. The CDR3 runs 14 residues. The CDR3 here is CASSSDSRGDTQYF. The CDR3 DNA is TGCGCCAGCAGCTCCGATAGCCGGGGGGATACGCAGTATTTT.

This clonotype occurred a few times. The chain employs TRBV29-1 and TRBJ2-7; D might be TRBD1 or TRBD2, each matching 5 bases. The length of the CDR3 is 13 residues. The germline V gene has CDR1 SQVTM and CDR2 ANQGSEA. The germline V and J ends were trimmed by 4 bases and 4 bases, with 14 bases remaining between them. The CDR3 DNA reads TGCAGCGTTGGTAACGGGGCGGCGTACGAGCAGTACTTC. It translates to CSVGNGAAYEQYF.

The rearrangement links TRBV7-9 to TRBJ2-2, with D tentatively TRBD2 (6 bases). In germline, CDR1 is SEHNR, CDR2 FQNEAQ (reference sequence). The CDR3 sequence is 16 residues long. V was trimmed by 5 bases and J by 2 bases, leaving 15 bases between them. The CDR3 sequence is CASSLRWGENTGELFF. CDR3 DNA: TGTGCCAGCAGCCTACGATGGGGGGAAAACACCGGGGAGCTGTTTTTT.